The rows below give T cell receptor beta chains drawn from one sample of a study of beta chain features in type 1 diabetes. Using immunoSEQ multiplex PCR, the repertoire was profiled, and TCRdb retains in-frame clones only, with some absent. This table holds 200,000 to 300,000 clones, about 71% found once. The sample consisted of naive CD4+ T cells from blood. Source of these receptors: a man aged 25 to 45 in good health. Each CDR3 is given with its conserved first and last residue. The D gene is left open where the match is weak. Some rows mark clone size as missing; the rest say once, few, many or name a class of expanded clone.

J: TRBJ2-1; D: .; size: .; V: TRBV6-5; CDR3: CASSYEADYNEQFF; DNA: TGTGCCAGCAGTTACGAGGCGGACTACAATGAGCAGTTCTTC
J: TRBJ2-1; D: .; size: .; V: TRBV30; CDR3: CAWSVEYNEQFF; DNA: TGTGCCTGGAGTGTAGAGTACAATGAGCAGTTCTTC
J: TRBJ2-1; D: .; size: .; V: TRBV21-1; CDR3: CASPPGEQFF; DNA: TGTGCCAGCCCCCCTGGGGAGCAGTTCTTC
J: TRBJ1-2; D: .; size: .; V: TRBV23-1; CDR3: CASSYTGLYGYTF; DNA: TGCGCCAGCAGTTACACAGGGCTCTATGGCTACACCTTC
J: TRBJ2-1; D: TRBD1; size: .; V: TRBV7-9; CDR3: CASSLGQVVLNEQFF; DNA: TGTGCCAGCAGCCTCGGACAGGTAGTTCTCAATGAGCAGTTCTTC
J: TRBJ2-2; D: .; size: .; V: TRBV4-3; CDR3: CASSQDEGLSTGELFF; DNA: TGCGCCAGCAGCCAAGATGAAGGGTTGTCCACCGGGGAGCTGTTTTTT
J: TRBJ2-7; D: .; size: few; V: TRBV30; CDR3: CAWSGHVSSYEQYF; DNA: TGTGCCTGGAGTGGACACGTTAGCTCCTACGAGCAGTACTTC
J: TRBJ2-5; D: .; size: .; V: TRBV6-5; CDR3: CASSYQGAALETQYF; DNA: TGTGCCAGCAGTTACCAGGGCGCGGCATTAGAGACCCAGTACTTC
J: TRBJ2-5; D: .; size: .; V: TRBV7-9; CDR3: CASSLKGHQETQYF; DNA: TGTGCCAGCAGCTTAAAGGGGCACCAGGAGACCCAGTACTTC
J: TRBJ2-1; D: .; size: .; V: TRBV5-1; CDR3: CASSLEPASYNEQFF; DNA: TGCGCCAGCAGCTTGGAACCCGCCTCCTACAATGAGCAGTTCTTC
J: TRBJ2-7; D: .; size: .; V: TRBV10-3; CDR3: CAISEGIGIYEQYF; DNA: TGTGCCATCAGTGAGGGGATCGGGATCTACGAGCAGTACTTC
J: TRBJ2-1; D: .; size: once; V: TRBV30; CDR3: CAWEKATGKQFF; DNA: TGTGCCTGGGAGAAGGCCACGGGGAAGCAGTTCTTC
J: TRBJ2-3; D: TRBD2; size: .; V: TRBV15; CDR3: CATSRDGGVDTQYF; DNA: TGTGCCACCAGCAGAGACGGGGGGGTCGATACGCAGTATTTT
J: TRBJ2-3; D: TRBD2; size: few; V: TRBV6-6; CDR3: CASSYGLAGSTDTQYF; DNA: TGTGCCAGCAGTTACGGACTAGCGGGATCGACAGATACGCAGTATTTT
J: TRBJ1-1; D: .; size: .; V: TRBV5-1; CDR3: CASSSSGDTEAFF; DNA: TGCGCCAGCAGCTCGTCTGGGGACACTGAAGCTTTCTTT
J: TRBJ1-6; D: .; size: .; V: TRBV12-5; CDR3: CASGLAREGWYSPLHF; DNA: TGTGCTAGTGGTTTGGCACGCGAAGGGTGGTATTCACCCCTCCACTTT
J: TRBJ2-3; D: TRBD2; size: once; V: TRBV7-2; CDR3: CASFRTSGRSTDTQYF; DNA: TGTGCCAGCTTCCGGACTAGCGGGAGAAGCACAGATACGCAGTATTTT
J: TRBJ2-1; D: TRBD1; size: .; V: TRBV30; CDR3: CAWSVGTATYNEQFF; DNA: TGTGCCTGGAGTGTAGGGACAGCTACTTACAATGAGCAGTTCTTC
J: TRBJ2-7; D: .; size: once; V: TRBV28; CDR3: CASRLAGAHEQYF; DNA: TGTGCCAGCAGATTGGCAGGGGCCCACGAGCAGTACTTC